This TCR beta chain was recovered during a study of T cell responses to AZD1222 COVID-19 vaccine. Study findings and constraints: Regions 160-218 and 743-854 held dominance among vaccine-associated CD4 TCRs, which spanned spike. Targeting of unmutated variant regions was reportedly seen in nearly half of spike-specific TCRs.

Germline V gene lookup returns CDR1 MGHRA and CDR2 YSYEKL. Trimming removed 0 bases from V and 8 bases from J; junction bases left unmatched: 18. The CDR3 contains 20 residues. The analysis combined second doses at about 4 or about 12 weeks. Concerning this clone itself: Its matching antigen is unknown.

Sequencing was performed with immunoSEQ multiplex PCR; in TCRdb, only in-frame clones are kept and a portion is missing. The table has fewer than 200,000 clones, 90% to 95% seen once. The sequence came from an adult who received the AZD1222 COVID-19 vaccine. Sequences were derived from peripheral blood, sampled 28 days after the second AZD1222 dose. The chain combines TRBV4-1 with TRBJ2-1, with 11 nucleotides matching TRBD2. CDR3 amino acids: CASSQDRTGRSGRAGYEQFF. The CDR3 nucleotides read TGCGCCAGCAGCCAAGATCGGACAGGCCGTAGCGGGAGGGCCGGTTATGAGCAGTTCTTC.